The rows below give T cell receptor beta chains drawn from one sample of a study of beta chain features in type 1 diabetes. Measured with immunoSEQ multiplex PCR; TCRdb has only the in-frame clones, and not every one. The sample yields about 740,000 clones, roughly 13% seen once. The sample consisted of naive CD4+ T cells from blood. The receptors here all came from a man in his late teens or twenties with type 1 diabetes. Each CDR3 is given with its conserved first and last residue. The D gene is left open where the match is weak. Part of the rows lack a size; the others show once, few, many or a class for expanded clones.

V	J	size	D	CDR3	DNA
TRBV7-9	TRBJ1-2	few	TRBD1	CASSLGQGSYGYTF	TGTGCCAGCAGCCTCGGACAGGGAAGCTATGGCTACACCTTC
TRBV20-1	TRBJ1-2	NA	NA	CSAGRQHGYTF	TGCAGTGCTGGACGACAGCATGGCTACACCTTC
TRBV4-2	TRBJ2-3	few	TRBD2	CASSRSRERGLADTQYF	TGTGCCAGCAGCCGGAGCCGTGAGCGGGGGCTGGCAGATACGCAGTATTTT
TRBV27	TRBJ2-1	NA	NA	CASSSKTGTHYNEQFF	TGTGCCAGCAGTTCTAAGACAGGAACCCACTACAATGAGCAGTTCTTC
TRBV2	TRBJ1-6	NA	TRBD1	CASSGQGLNSPLHF	TGTGCCAGCAGCGGACAGGGACTAAATTCACCCCTCCACTTT
TRBV6-1	TRBJ2-5	few	TRBD1	CASRELTGGKETQYF	TGTGCCAGCAGGGAGTTGACAGGGGGCAAGGAGACCCAGTACTTC
TRBV5-1	TRBJ2-7	few	NA	CASSLAPGSGNEQYF	TGCGCCAGCAGCTTGGCCCCAGGGTCGGGAAACGAGCAGTACTTC
TRBV7-3	TRBJ1-1	few	NA	CASSSTGESSEAFF	TGTGCCAGCAGCTCGACAGGAGAGAGCTCTGAAGCTTTCTTT
TRBV4-1	TRBJ2-6	NA	NA	CASSASSSGANVLTF	TGCGCCAGCAGCGCGAGTAGCTCTGGGGCCAACGTCCTGACTTTC
TRBV5-4	TRBJ1-6	NA	NA	CASSLQEGSPLHF	TGTGCCAGCAGCTTGCAGGAAGGATCACCCCTCCACTTT
TRBV4-1	TRBJ2-1	few	TRBD1	CASSQGPGQGANEQFF	TGCGCCAGCAGCCAAGGTCCGGGACAGGGGGCCAATGAGCAGTTCTTC
TRBV30	TRBJ1-1	NA	NA	CAWRTLVAFF	TGTGCCTGGAGGACCCTGGTAGCTTTCTTT
TRBV29-1	TRBJ1-5	NA	NA	CSVEEGGNDQPQHF	TGCAGCGTTGAAGAGGGGGGCAACGATCAGCCCCAGCATTTT
TRBV7-2	TRBJ2-1	NA	NA	CASSPPGRGKFF	TGTGCCAGCAGCCCCCCGGGGAGGGGGAAGTTCTTC
TRBV28	TRBJ2-3	NA	NA	CASSLSFGLGVSDTQYF	TGTGCCAGCAGTTTATCCTTTGGGCTAGGTGTATCAGATACGCAGTATTTT
TRBV27	TRBJ1-1	few	NA	CASSFGGVAEAFF	TGTGCCAGCAGTTTTGGGGGAGTCGCTGAAGCTTTCTTT
TRBV6-1	TRBJ2-1	NA	TRBD2	CASTVAGGNEQFF	TGTGCCAGCACCGTAGCGGGTGGGAATGAGCAGTTCTTC
TRBV5-4	TRBJ2-3	NA	NA	CASSLTPGYTQYF	TGTGCCAGCAGCTTGACCCCTGGCTATACGCAGTATTTT
TRBV11-2	TRBJ2-1	few	NA	CASGVGGSYNEQFF	TGTGCCAGCGGCGTCGGGGGCTCCTACAATGAGCAGTTCTTC
TRBV7-8	TRBJ2-1	few	NA	CASSFRREAYNEQFF	TGTGCCAGCAGCTTTAGACGGGAAGCCTACAATGAGCAGTTCTTC
TRBV19	TRBJ2-7	few	TRBD1	CASGTGHHYEQYF	TGTGCCAGCGGGACAGGTCATCACTACGAGCAGTACTTC
TRBV2	TRBJ2-2	NA	TRBD2	CASISLEAPGLRHTGELFF	TGTGCCAGCATTTCCCTCGAGGCCCCGGGACTACGACACACCGGGGAGCTGTTTTTT
TRBV30	TRBJ1-1	few	NA	CALVKILNTEAFF	TGTGCCCTGGTGAAAATCCTGAACACTGAAGCTTTCTTT
TRBV19	TRBJ1-2	few	NA	CASTGVYGYTF	TGTGCCAGTACCGGAGTCTATGGCTACACCTTC
TRBV6-6	TRBJ2-5	few	NA	CASSVNQGGETQYF	TGTGCCAGCAGTGTGAACCAGGGCGGGGAGACCCAGTACTTC
TRBV2	TRBJ1-5	few	NA	CASSPPGQRGQPQHF	TGTGCCAGCAGTCCACCGGGACAACGGGGTCAGCCCCAGCATTTT
TRBV5-1	TRBJ2-3	NA	NA	CASSLALGSGAYTDTQYF	TGCGCCAGCAGCTTGGCCCTTGGATCGGGGGCGTACACAGATACGCAGTATTTT
TRBV27	TRBJ2-3	few	TRBD2	CASSSTSGGLGSTDTQYF	TGTGCCAGCAGCAGTACTAGCGGGGGCCTCGGAAGCACAGATACGCAGTATTTT
TRBV5-4	TRBJ2-1	NA	TRBD2	CASSLTSGGPTSYNEQFF	TGTGCCAGCAGCTTGACTAGCGGGGGCCCGACGTCCTACAATGAGCAGTTCTTC
TRBV7-8	TRBJ2-7	few	NA	CASSRTDEQYF	TGTGCCAGCAGCCGGACAGACGAGCAGTACTTC
TRBV30	TRBJ1-2	NA	NA	CAWSGGGYTF	TGTGCCTGGAGTGGGGGTGGCTACACCTTC
TRBV30	TRBJ1-1	NA	TRBD1	CAWGYRGTNTEAFF	TGTGCCTGGGGATACAGGGGGACGAACACTGAAGCTTTCTTT
TRBV2	TRBJ2-5	few	TRBD1	CASSNLGQGLGETQYF	TGTGCCAGCAGTAATCTGGGACAGGGTCTAGGAGAGACCCAGTACTTC
TRBV23-1	TRBJ2-2	few	NA	CASSQSRWVRTGELFF	TGCGCCAGCAGTCAATCGAGATGGGTCCGGACCGGGGAGCTGTTTTTT
TRBV7-9	TRBJ2-1	NA	TRBD2	CASTLTGGSYNEQFF	TGTGCCAGCACCCTTACGGGGGGCTCCTACAATGAGCAGTTCTTC
TRBV4-1	TRBJ2-7	NA	NA	CASSQVWQRNPTYEQYF	TGCGCCAGCAGCCAAGTTTGGCAGCGGAACCCGACCTACGAGCAGTACTTC
TRBV2	TRBJ2-3	NA	NA	CASSEGAGGTDTQYF	TGTGCCAGCAGTGAAGGGGCAGGGGGCACAGATACGCAGTATTTT
TRBV7-2	TRBJ1-1	NA	NA	CASSFQGLTNTEAFF	TGTGCCAGCAGCTTTCAGGGTTTAACGAACACTGAAGCTTTCTTT
TRBV11-2	TRBJ1-1	few	TRBD1	CASSPGTANTEAFF	TGTGCCAGCAGCCCGGGGACAGCGAACACTGAAGCTTTCTTT
TRBV5-6	TRBJ1-4	NA	NA	CASSLNSINEKLFF	TGTGCCAGCAGCTTGAACAGCATTAATGAAAAACTGTTTTTT